This T cell receptor beta chain is drawn from a study of PD-1 blockade in classical Hodgkin lymphoma. A note on this clone: The antigen is not known.

Study-wide findings and caveats: Baseline diversity in complete responders resembled that of newly diagnosed patients. A significant rise in TCR diversity by C4D1 was seen for CD4+ but not CD8+ cells.

The J segment lost 4 bases and the V segment lost 3 bases, leaving 5 bases of the junction unmatched. Germline CDR1 and CDR2: SNHLY and FYNNEI. CDR3 size: 14 residues. Time point noted: cycle 4 day 1 (C4D1), after around six weeks of nivolumab. Every single patient, without exception, relapsed after autologous stem cell transplantation, and brentuximab vedotin exposure varied. Profiling relied on immunoSEQ multiplex PCR, and the TCRdb table lists in-frame clones only, not all of them. The sample contains 20,000 to 25,000 clones, about 80% of which appear only once. The material sequenced was peripheral blood mononuclear cells (PBMCs), taken before the fourth cycle of nivolumab. The receptor was isolated from a human donor with classical Hodgkin lymphoma. The V gene is TRBV2, the J gene TRBJ1-1, with 7 nucleotides matching TRBD1. Here the CDR3 reads CASSDPGGGTEAFF. The CDR3 DNA sequence: TGTGCCAGCAGTGATCCAGGGGGTGGCACTGAAGCTTTCTTT.